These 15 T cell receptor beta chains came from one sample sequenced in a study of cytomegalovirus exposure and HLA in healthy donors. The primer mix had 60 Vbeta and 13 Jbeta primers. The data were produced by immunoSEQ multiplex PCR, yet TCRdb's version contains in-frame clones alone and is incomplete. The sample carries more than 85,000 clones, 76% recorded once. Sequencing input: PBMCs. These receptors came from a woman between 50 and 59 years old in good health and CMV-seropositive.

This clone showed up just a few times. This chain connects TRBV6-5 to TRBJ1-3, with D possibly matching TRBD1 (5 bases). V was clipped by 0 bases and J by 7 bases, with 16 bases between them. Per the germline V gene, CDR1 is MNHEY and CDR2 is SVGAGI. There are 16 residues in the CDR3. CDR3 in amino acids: CASSYSLDPGGNTIYF. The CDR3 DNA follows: TGTGCCAGCAGTTACTCCTTGGATCCGGGGGGGAACACCATATATTTT.

The CDR3 is CASSASGGSYNEQFF. The CDR3 DNA reads as TGCGCCAGCAGCGCCTCGGGGGGGTCCTACAATGAGCAGTTCTTC. The chain recombines TRBV5-1 with TRBJ2-1; the match to TRBD2 covers 8 bases. This CDR3 spans 15 amino acids. J was trimmed by 1 base and V by 4 bases; bases with no gene match: 4. CDR1 SGHRS and CDR2 YFSETQ come from the germline V gene.

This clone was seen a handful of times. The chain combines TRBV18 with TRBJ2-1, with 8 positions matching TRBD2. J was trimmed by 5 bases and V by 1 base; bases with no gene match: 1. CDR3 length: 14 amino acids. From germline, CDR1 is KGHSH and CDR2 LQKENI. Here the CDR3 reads CASSPLAGNNEQFF. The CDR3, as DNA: TGTGCCAGCTCACCACTAGCGGGGAACAATGAGCAGTTCTTC. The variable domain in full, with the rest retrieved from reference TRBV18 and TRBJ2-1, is NAGVMQNPRHLVRRRGQEARLRCSPMKGHSHVYWYRQLPEEGLKFMVYLQKENIIDESGMPKERFSAEFPKEGPSILRIQQVVRGDSAAYFCASSPLAGNNEQFFGPGTRLTVL.

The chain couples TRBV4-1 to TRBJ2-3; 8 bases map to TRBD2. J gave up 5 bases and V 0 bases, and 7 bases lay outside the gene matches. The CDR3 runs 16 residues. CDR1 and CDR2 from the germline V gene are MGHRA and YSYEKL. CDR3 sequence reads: CASSQELGLAGDTQYF. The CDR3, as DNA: TGCGCCAGCAGCCAAGAGTTGGGTCTAGCGGGAGATACGCAGTATTTT.

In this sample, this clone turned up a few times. This chain's CDR3 is CASEEKRGRNTEAFF. The CDR3 bases are TGTGCCAGCGAAGAGAAGAGGGGGCGGAACACTGAAGCTTTCTTT. The V gene is TRBV19, the J gene TRBJ1-1; 7 bases map to TRBD1. This CDR3 region has 15 residues. V shed 9 bases and J 1 base; nucleotides not matched to a gene: 11. Germline CDR1 reads LNHDA; CDR2 reads SQIVND (reference sequence).

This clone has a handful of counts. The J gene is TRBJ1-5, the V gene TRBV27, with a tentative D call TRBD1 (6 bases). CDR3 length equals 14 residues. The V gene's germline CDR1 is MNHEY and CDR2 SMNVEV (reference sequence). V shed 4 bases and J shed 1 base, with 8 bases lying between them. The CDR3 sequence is CASSYRVSNQPQHF. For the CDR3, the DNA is TGTGCCAGCAGTTACAGGGTGAGCAATCAGCCCCAGCATTTT.

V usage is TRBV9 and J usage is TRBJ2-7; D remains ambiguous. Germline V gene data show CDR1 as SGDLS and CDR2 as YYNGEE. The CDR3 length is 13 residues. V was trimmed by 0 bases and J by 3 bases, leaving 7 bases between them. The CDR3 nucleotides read TGTGCCAGCAGCGTAGCTGAGGACTACGAGCAGTACTTC. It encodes CASSVAEDYEQYF.

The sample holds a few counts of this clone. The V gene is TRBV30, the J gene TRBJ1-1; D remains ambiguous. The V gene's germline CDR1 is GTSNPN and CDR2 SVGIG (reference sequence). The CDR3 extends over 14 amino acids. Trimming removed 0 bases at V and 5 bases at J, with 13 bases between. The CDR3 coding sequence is TGTGCCTGGAGTGTAACCCCGGTGAGGACTGAAGCTTTCTTT. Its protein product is CAWSVTPVRTEAFF.

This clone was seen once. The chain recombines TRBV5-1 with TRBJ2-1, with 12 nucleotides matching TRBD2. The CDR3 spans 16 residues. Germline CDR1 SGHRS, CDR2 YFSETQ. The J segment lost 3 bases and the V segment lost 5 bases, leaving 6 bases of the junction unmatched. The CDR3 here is CASSTKGLAGYNEQFF. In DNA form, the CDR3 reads TGCGCCAGCAGTACTAAGGGACTAGCGGGCTACAATGAGCAGTTCTTC.

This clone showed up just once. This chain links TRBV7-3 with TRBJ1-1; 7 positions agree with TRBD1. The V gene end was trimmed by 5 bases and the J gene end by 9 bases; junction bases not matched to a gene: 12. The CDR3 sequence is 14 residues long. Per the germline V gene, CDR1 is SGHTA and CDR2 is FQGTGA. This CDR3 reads CASSPQDRAWQAFF. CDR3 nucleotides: TGTGCCAGCAGCCCGCAAGACAGGGCCTGGCAAGCTTTCTTT.

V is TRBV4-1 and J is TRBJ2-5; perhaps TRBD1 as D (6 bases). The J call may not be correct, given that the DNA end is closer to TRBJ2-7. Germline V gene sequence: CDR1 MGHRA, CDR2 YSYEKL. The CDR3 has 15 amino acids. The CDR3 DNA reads TGCGCCAGCAGCCAAGAACAGGGAAAGATCTACGAGCAGTACTTC. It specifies CASSQEQGKIYEQYF.

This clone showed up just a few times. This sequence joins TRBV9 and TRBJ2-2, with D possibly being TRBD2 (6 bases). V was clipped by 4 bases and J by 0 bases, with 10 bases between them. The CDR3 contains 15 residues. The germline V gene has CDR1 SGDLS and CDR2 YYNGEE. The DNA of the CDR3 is TGTGCCAGCAGCTCGGGGGTCCCGAACACCGGGGAGCTGTTTTTT. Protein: CASSSGVPNTGELFF.

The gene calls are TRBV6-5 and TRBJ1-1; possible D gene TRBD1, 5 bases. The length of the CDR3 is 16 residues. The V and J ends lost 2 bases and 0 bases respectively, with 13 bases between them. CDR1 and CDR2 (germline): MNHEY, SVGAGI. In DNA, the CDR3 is TGTGCCAGCAGTTACGCGGACACTTCTATGAACACTGAAGCTTTCTTT. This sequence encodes CASSYADTSMNTEAFF.

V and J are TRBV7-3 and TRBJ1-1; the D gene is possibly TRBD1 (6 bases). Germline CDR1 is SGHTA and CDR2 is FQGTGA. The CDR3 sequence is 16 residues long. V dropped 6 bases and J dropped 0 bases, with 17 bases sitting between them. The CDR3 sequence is CASSHCGGQLNTEAFF. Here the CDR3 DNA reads TGTGCCAGCAGTCATTGCGGTGGACAGTTGAACACTGAAGCTTTCTTT. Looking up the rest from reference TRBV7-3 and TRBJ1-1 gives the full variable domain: GAGVSQTPSNKVTEKGKYVELRCDPISGHTALYWYRQSLGQGPEFLIYFQGTGAADDSGLPNDRFFAVRPEGSVSTLKIQRTERGDSAVYLCASSHCGGQLNTEAFFGQGTRLTVV.

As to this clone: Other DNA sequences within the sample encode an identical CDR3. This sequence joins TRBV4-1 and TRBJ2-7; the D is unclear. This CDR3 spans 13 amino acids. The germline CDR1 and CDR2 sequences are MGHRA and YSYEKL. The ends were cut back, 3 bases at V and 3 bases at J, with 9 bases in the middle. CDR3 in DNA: TGCGCCAGCAGCCAGGCAGTCGACTACGAGCAGTACTTC. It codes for CASSQAVDYEQYF.